The 18 T cell receptor beta chains below come from one sample, sequenced in a study of cytomegalovirus exposure and HLA in healthy donors. Primers for the PCR totalled 60 Vbeta and 13 Jbeta. Sequencing was performed with immunoSEQ multiplex PCR; in TCRdb, only in-frame clones are kept and a portion is missing. This table has about 120,000 clones, roughly 85% appearing once. Sequencing was done on a sample of PBMCs. Receptors were obtained from a man younger than 40 in good health and CMV-seropositive.

With respect to this clone: At one end, the junction sequence differs from germline, possibly due to a read error. The V gene is TRBV7-9, the J gene TRBJ2-7; TRBD2 matches 9 bases. Germline V gives CDR1 SEHNR, CDR2 FQNEAQ (reference sequence). The CDR3 consists of 16 residues. This CDR3 is CSSMGFSSGGLYEQYF. The CDR3 DNA follows: TGTTCCAGCATGGGGTTTAGTAGCGGGGGCCTCTACGAGCAGTACTTC.

This clone came up a few times. V and J are TRBV19 and TRBJ1-1, with 11 bases lining up with TRBD1. Germline V CDR1 and CDR2: LNHDA, SQIVND (reference sequence). J gave up 4 bases and V 5 bases, and 6 bases lay outside the gene matches. The CDR3 is 15 residues long. Here the CDR3 reads CASSSSGTGGTEAFF. For the CDR3, the DNA is TGTGCCAGTAGTTCTTCCGGGACAGGGGGCACTGAAGCTTTCTTT.

V and J are TRBV15 and TRBJ1-6, with TRBD1 matching 9 bases. The CDR3 has 17 amino acids. Germline CDR1 is LNHNV and CDR2 is YYDKDF (reference sequence). J gave up 6 bases and V 5 bases, and 11 bases lay outside the gene matches. The CDR3 protein is CATSRDRVLRTNSPLHF. The CDR3 DNA sequence: TGTGCCACCAGCCGGGACAGGGTACTGCGAACTAATTCACCCCTCCACTTT.

V gene TRBV5-1 combines with J gene TRBJ2-3; 8 nucleotides match TRBD1. CDR3 length equals 14 residues. Germline loops: CDR1 SGHRS, CDR2 YFSETQ. The ends lost 4 bases at V and 4 bases at J; junction bases unmatched: 5. The CDR3 nucleotides are TGCGCCAGCAGCAGGACAGGGCCCTCAGATACGCAGTATTTT. Protein: CASSRTGPSDTQYF. Using reference TRBV5-1 and TRBJ2-3 for the parts outside the CDR3, the full variable domain is KAGVTQTPRYLIKTRGQQVTLSCSPISGHRSVSWYQQTPGQGLQFLFEYFSETQRNKGNFPGRFSGRQFSNSRSEMNVSTLELGDSALYLCASSRTGPSDTQYFGPGTRLTVL.

The chain links TRBV18 to TRBJ2-2; TRBD2 matches at 7 bases. CDR3 length: 16 amino acids. V gave up 0 bases and J gave up 4 bases; unmatched junction bases: 5. The germline V gene encodes CDR1 KGHSH and CDR2 LQKENI. The DNA for the CDR3 is TGTGCCAGCTCACCACCGGCGGGGGTTGTCACCGGGGAGCTGTTTTTT. Translating it yields CASSPPAGVVTGELFF.

This chain uses TRBV29-1 with TRBJ2-1; 12 nucleotides line up with TRBD2. J gave up 3 bases and V 4 bases, and 4 bases lay outside the gene matches. The CDR3 has 15 residues. The V gene's germline CDR1 is SQVTM and CDR2 ANQGSEA. This chain's CDR3 is CSVVLAGGYYNEQFF. As DNA, the CDR3 is TGCAGCGTTGTACTAGCGGGAGGCTACTACAATGAGCAGTTCTTC.

The rearrangement uses TRBV15 and TRBJ1-2; no reliable D call. The CDR3 sequence is 13 residues long. CDR1 LNHNV and CDR2 YYDKDF come from the germline V gene (reference sequence). Trimming took off 4 bases at V and 9 bases at J, with 15 bases between the two ends. The CDR3 spells CATSTRAGGSYTF. The CDR3 DNA sequence: TGTGCCACCAGCACGAGGGCGGGCGGGAGCTACACCTTC.

Written as DNA, the CDR3 is TGCGCCAGCAGTGGACTAGCGGGGGGGCGGGAAAAAAATGAGCAGTTCTTC. It yields the protein CASSGLAGGREKNEQFF. This chain links TRBV10-1 with TRBJ2-1, with TRBD2 identical over 14 bases. The V gene end was trimmed by 4 bases and the J gene end by 7 bases; junction bases not matched to a gene: 9. The CDR3 sequence is 17 residues long. Germline loops: CDR1 WNHNN, CDR2 SYGVQD (reference sequence).

The rearrangement joins TRBV5-6 to TRBJ2-7, with 10 nucleotides matching TRBD2. The junction had 9 bases not matched to a gene; V was cut back by 4 bases and J by 2 bases. Germline CDR1 reads SGHDT; CDR2 reads YYEEEE. The CDR3 spans 16 residues. CDR3 protein: CASSLLLAGGAYEQYF. CDR3 DNA sequence: TGTGCCAGCAGCCTACTCTTAGCGGGGGGAGCCTACGAGCAGTACTTC.

V is TRBV6-5 and J is TRBJ2-3; D unresolved. This CDR3 is built from 13 residues. Germline CDR1 is MNHEY and CDR2 is SVGAGI. V was clipped by 7 bases and J by 6 bases, with 14 bases between them. The CDR3 nucleotides read TGTGCCAGCATAGCCTTACCGGGTGATACGCAGTATTTT. It specifies CASIALPGDTQYF.

Details on this clone: This specimen includes other DNA sequences encoding the same CDR3. The J gene is TRBJ2-7, the V gene TRBV5-1; D ambiguous. There are 13 residues in the CDR3. Germline V CDR1 and CDR2: SGHRS, YFSETQ. V was trimmed by 0 bases and J by 6 bases, leaving 10 bases between them. CDR3 residues: CASSLGPESEQYV. In DNA, the CDR3 is TGCGCCAGCAGCTTGGGCCCGGAGAGCGAGCAGTACGTC.

The V call is TRBV28, the J call TRBJ2-5; 9 nucleotides match TRBD1. Unmatched junction bases numbered 5, after V lost 5 bases and J lost 1 base. Germline CDR1 reads MDHEN; CDR2 reads SYDVKM. The CDR3 extends over 15 amino acids. The CDR3 DNA is TGTGCCAGCAGTCCTGGGACAGGGATCCAAGAGACCCAGTACTTC. Its protein is CASSPGTGIQETQYF.

The CDR3 protein is CASSLASLMNTEAFF. As DNA, the CDR3 is TGTGCCAGCAGCTTAGCTAGCCTCATGAACACTGAAGCTTTCTTT. V usage is TRBV7-8 and J usage is TRBJ1-1; D remains unclear. The CDR3 is 15 amino acids. V was trimmed by 0 bases and J by 0 bases, leaving 8 bases between them. From germline, CDR1 is SGHVS and CDR2 FQNEAQ.

V gene TRBV2 combines with J gene TRBJ1-2; the D is unclear. In germline, CDR1 is SNHLY, CDR2 FYNNEI. V lost 3 bases, J lost 1 base, and 6 bases lay in between. The CDR3 spans 13 residues. The CDR3 loop reads CASSDRNNYGYTF. The CDR3 nucleotides are TGTGCCAGCAGTGACAGAAATAACTATGGCTACACCTTC.

Details on this clone: At one end the junction does not follow the germline gene, possibly because of a read error. The J gene is TRBJ2-2, the V gene TRBV7-9; 7 nucleotides match TRBD1. This CDR3 is 15 amino acids long. The germline CDR1 and CDR2 sequences are SEHNR and FQNEAQ (reference sequence). CDR3 sequence: CSSSPTGINTGELFF. The CDR3 coding sequence is TGTTCCAGCAGCCCGACAGGGATCAACACCGGGGAGCTGTTTTTT.

CDR3: CASSNQVELAKNIQYF. For the CDR3, the DNA is TGTGCCAGTAGTAACCAGGTAGAGCTAGCCAAAAACATTCAGTACTTC. The chain employs TRBV19 and TRBJ2-4; D unresolved. The CDR3 covers 16 residues. The V gene's germline CDR1 is LNHDA and CDR2 SQIVND (reference sequence). V lost 4 bases and J 0 bases, leaving 13 bases between the germline ends.

This clone has only one observation. This sequence joins TRBV7-9 and TRBJ2-1, with D unresolved. The CDR3 has 11 amino acids. V lost 5 bases and J lost 12, with 11 bases in between. The V gene's germline CDR1 is SEHNR and CDR2 FQNEAQ (reference sequence). The CDR3 is CASSLKPGQFF. DNA for the CDR3: TGTGCCAGCAGCCTCAAGCCGGGGCAGTTCTTC.

The chain is built from TRBV28 and TRBJ2-3, with a tentative D call TRBD1 (6 bases). Germline V gene sequence: CDR1 MDHEN, CDR2 SYDVKM. The CDR3 sequence is 16 residues long. The V and J ends lost 6 bases and 1 base respectively, with 17 bases between them. The CDR3 DNA sequence: TGTGCCAGCAGCGATGGGGGCCCCTTGGGCACAGATACGCAGTATTTT. It encodes CASSDGGPLGTDTQYF.